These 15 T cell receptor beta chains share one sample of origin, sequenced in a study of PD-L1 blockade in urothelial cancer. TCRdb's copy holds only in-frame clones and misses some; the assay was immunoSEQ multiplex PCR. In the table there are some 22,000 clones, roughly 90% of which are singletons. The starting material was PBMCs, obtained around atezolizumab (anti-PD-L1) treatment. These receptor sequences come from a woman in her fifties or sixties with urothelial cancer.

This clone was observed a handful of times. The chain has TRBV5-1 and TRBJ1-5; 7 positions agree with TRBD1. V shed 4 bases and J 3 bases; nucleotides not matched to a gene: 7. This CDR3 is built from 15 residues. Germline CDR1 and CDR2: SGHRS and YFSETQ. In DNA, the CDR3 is TGCGCCAGCAGCCCGGACGGACAGGTCAATCAGCCCCAGCATTTT. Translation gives CASSPDGQVNQPQHF.

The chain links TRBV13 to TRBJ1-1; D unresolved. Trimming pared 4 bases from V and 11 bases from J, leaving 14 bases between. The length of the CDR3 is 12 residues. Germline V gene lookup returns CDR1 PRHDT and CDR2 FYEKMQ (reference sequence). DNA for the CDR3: TGTGCCAGCAGCTCGAGGGAGACGGCGGCTTTCTTT. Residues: CASSSRETAAFF.

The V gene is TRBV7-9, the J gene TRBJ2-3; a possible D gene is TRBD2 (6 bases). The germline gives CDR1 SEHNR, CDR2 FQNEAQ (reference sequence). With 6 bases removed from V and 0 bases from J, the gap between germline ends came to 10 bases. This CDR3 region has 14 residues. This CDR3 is CASSRGTSTDTQYF. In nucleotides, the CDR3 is TGTGCCAGCAGTCGCGGGACTAGCACAGATACGCAGTATTTT. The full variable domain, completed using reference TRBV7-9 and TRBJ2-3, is DTGVSQNPRHKITKRGQNVTFRCDPISEHNRLYWYRQTLGQGPEFLTYFQNEAQLEKSRLLSDRFSAERPKGSFSTLEIQRTEQGDSAMYLCASSRGTSTDTQYFGPGTRLTVL.

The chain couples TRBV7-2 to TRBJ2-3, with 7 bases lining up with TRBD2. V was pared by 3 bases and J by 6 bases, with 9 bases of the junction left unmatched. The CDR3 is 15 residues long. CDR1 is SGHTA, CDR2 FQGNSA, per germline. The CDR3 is CASSFSTSRWDTQYF. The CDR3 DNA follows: TGTGCCAGCAGCTTCTCGACTAGCAGATGGGATACGCAGTATTTT.

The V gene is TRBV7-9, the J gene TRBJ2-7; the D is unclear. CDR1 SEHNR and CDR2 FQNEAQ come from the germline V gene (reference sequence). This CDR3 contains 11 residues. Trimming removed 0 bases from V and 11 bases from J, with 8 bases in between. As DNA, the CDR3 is TGTGCCAGCAGCTTAGCGGCAGGTAAGTACTTC. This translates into CASSLAAGKYF.

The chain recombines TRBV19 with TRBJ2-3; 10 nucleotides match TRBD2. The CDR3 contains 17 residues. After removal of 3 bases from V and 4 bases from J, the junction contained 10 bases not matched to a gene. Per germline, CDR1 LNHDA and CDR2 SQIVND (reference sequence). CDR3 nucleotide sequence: TGTGCCAGTAGTATCGGGTGGCTAGCGGGAGCTCCAGATACGCAGTATTTT. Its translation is CASSIGWLAGAPDTQYF.

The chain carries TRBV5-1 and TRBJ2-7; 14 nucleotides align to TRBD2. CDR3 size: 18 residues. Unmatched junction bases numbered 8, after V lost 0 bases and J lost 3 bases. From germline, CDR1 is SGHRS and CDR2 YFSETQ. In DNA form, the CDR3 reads TGCGCCAGCAGCTTGGCGGGACTAGCGGGAGAGGAAGACTACGAGCAGTACTTC. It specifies CASSLAGLAGEEDYEQYF.

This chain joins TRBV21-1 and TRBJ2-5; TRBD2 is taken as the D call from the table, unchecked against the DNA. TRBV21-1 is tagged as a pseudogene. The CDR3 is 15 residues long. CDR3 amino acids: CASSTRLARVETQYF. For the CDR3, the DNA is TGTGCCAGCAGCACCCGACTAGCGCGGGTGGAGACCCAGTACTTC.

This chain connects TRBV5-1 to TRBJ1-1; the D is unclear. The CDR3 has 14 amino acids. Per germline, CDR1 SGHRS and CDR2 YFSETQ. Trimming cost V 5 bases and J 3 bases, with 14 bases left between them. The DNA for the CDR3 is TGCGCCAGCAGAAGAGATGTTGTTGACACTGAAGCTTTCTTT. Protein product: CASRRDVVDTEAFF.

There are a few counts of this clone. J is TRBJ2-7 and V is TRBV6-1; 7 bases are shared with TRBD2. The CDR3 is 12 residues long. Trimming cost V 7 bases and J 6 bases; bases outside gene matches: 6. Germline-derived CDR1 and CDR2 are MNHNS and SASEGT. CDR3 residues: CASTLGRGEQYF. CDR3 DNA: TGTGCCAGCACCCTAGGGAGGGGCGAGCAGTACTTC.

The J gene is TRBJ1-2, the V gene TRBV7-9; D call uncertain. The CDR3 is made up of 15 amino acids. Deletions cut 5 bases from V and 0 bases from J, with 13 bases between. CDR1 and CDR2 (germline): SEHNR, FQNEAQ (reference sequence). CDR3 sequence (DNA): TGTGCCAGCAGCCCCCACCAGGAACCTAACTATGGCTACACCTTC. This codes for CASSPHQEPNYGYTF.

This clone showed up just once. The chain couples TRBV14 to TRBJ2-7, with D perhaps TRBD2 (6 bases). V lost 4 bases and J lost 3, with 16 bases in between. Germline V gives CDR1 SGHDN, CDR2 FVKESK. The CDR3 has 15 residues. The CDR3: CASSLPGAGSYEQYF. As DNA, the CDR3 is TGTGCCAGCAGCCTTCCGGGAGCTGGAAGCTACGAGCAGTACTTC. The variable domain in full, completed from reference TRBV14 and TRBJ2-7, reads EAGVTQFPSHSVIEKGQTVTLRCDPISGHDNLYWYRRVMGKEIKFLLHFVKESKQDESGMPNNRFLAERTGGTYSTLKVQPAELEDSGVYFCASSLPGAGSYEQYFGPGTRLTVT.

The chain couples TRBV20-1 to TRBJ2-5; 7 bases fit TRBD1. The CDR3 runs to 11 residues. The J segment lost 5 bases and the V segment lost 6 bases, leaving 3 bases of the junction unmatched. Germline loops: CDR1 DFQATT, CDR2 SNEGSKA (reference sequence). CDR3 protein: CSAFRGETQYF. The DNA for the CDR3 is TGCAGTGCATTCAGGGGGGAGACCCAGTACTTC.

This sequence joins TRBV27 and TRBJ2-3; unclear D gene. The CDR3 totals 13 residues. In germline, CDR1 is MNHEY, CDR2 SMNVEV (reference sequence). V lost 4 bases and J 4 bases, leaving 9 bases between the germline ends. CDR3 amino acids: CASSYQVPDTQYF. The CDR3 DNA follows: TGTGCCAGCAGTTATCAGGTTCCAGATACGCAGTATTTT.

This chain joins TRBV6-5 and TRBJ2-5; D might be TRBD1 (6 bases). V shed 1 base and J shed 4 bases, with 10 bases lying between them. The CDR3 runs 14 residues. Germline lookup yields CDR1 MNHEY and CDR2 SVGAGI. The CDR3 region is CASSYLTGGETQYF. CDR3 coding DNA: TGTGCCAGCAGTTACTTGACAGGAGGAGAGACCCAGTACTTC.